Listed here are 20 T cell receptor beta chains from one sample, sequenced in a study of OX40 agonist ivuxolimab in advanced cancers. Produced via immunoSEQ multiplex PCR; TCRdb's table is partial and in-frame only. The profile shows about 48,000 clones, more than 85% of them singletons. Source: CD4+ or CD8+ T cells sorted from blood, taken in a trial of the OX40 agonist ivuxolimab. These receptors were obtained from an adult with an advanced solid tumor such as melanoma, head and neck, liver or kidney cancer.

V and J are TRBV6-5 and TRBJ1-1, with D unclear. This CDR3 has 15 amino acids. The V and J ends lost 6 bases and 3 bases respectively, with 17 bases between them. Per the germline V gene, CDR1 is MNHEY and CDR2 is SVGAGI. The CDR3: CASSLLGLGYTEAFF. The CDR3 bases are TGTGCCAGCAGCTTGTTAGGTTTGGGGTACACTGAAGCTTTCTTT.

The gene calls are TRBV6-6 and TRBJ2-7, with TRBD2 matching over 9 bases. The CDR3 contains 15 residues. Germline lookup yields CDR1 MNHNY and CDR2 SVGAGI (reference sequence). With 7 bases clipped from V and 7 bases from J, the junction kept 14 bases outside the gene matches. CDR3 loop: CASKSGGGARGEQYF. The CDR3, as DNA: TGTGCCAGCAAGTCCGGCGGGGGGGCAAGGGGAGAGCAGTACTTC.

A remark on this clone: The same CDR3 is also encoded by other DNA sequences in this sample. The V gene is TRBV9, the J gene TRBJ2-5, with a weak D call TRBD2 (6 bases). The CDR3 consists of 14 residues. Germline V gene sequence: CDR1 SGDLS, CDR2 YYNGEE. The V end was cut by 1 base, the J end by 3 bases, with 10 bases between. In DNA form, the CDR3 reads TGTGCCAGCAGCGTATTCGGGGGAAAAGAGACCCAGTACTTC. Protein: CASSVFGGKETQYF.

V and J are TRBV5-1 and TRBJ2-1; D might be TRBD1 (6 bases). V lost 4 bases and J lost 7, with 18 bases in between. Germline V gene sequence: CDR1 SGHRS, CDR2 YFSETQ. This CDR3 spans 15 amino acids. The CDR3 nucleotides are TGCGCCAGCAGCCTGGAAACCGGGACACATAATGAGCAGTTCTTC. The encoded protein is CASSLETGTHNEQFF.

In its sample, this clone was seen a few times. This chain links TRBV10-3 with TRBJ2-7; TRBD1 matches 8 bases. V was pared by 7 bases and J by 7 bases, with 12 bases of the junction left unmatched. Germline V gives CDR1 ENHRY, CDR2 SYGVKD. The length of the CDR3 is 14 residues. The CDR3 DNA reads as TGTGCCATCACCCGAGGACAGGGCGCGGGGGAGCAGTACTTC. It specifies CAITRGQGAGEQYF.

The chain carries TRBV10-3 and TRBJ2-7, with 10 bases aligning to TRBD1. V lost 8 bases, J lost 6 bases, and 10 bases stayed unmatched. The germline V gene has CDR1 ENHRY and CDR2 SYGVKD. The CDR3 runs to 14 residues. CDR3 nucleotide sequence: TGTGCCATCGGGGCGACAGGGGGCATCGTCGAGCAGTACTTC. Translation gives CAIGATGGIVEQYF.

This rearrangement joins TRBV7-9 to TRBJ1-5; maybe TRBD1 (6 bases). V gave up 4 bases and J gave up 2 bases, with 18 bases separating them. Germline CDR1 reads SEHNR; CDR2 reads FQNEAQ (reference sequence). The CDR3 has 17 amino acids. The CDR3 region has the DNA TGTGCCAGCAGCTCCGGGAGGTTCGGGACACGCAATCAGCCCCAGCATTTT. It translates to CASSSGRFGTRNQPQHF.

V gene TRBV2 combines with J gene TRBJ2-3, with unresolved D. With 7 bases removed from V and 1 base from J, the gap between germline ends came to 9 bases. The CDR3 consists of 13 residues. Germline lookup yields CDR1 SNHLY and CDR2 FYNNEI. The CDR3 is CASTGQGTDTQYF. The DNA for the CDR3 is TGTGCCAGCACCGGCCAGGGCACAGATACGCAGTATTTT.

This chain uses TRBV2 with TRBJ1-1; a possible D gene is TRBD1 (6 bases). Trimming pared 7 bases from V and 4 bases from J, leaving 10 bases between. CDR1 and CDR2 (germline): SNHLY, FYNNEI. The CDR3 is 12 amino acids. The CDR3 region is CASISGATEAFF. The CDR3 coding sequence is TGTGCCAGCATTTCAGGGGCCACTGAAGCTTTCTTT. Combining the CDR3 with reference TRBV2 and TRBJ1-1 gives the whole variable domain EPEVTQTPSHQVTQMGQEVILRCVPISNHLYFYWYRQILGQKVEFLVSFYNNEISEKSEIFDDQFSVERPDGSNFTLKIRSTKLEDSAMYFCASISGATEAFFGQGTRLTVV.

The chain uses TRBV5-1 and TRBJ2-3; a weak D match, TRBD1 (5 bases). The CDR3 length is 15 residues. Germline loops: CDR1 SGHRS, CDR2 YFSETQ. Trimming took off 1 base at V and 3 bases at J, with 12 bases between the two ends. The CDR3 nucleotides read TGCGCCAGCAGCTTGCCCAGACCAGGGACAGATACGCAGTATTTT. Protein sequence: CASSLPRPGTDTQYF.

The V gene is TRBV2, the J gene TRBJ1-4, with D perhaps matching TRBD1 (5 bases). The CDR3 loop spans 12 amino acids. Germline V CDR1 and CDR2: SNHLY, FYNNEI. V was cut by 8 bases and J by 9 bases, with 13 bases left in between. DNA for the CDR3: TGTGCCAGCCTATATCCGGGGCAAAAACTGTTTTTT. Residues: CASLYPGQKLFF.

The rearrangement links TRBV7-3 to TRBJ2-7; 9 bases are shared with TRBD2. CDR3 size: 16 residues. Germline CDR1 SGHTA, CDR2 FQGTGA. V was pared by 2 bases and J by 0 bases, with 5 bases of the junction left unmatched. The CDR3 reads CASSLLGLASSYEQYF. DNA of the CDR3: TGTGCCAGCAGCTTACTCGGACTAGCGAGCTCCTACGAGCAGTACTTC. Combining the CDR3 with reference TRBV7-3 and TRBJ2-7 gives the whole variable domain GAGVSQTPSNKVTEKGKYVELRCDPISGHTALYWYRQSLGQGPEFLIYFQGTGAADDSGLPNDRFFAVRPEGSVSTLKIQRTERGDSAVYLCASSLLGLASSYEQYFGPGTRLTVT.

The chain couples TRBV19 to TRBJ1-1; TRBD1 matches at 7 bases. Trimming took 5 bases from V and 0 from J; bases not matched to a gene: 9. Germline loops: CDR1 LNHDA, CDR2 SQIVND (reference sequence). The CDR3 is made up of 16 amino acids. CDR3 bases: TGTGCCAGTAGTGTCCCGACAGGGCAAATGAACACTGAAGCTTTCTTT. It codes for CASSVPTGQMNTEAFF.

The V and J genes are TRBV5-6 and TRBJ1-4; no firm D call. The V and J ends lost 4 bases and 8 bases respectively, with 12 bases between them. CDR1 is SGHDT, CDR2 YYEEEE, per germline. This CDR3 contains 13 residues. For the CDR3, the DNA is TGTGCCAGCAGCCGTAGGGTGGAAGAAAAACTGTTTTTT. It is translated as CASSRRVEEKLFF.

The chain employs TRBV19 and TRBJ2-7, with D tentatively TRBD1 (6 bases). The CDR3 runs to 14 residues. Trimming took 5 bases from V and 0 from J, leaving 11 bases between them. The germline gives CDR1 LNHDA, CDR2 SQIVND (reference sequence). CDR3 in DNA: TGTGCCAGTAGTGGACGGGACAACTCCTACGAGCAGTACTTC. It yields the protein CASSGRDNSYEQYF.

As DNA, the CDR3 is TGCGCCAGCAGCGGGAGCGGACTAACGACAGATACGCAGTATTTT. Amino acids: CASSGSGLTTDTQYF. The V and J genes are TRBV5-1 and TRBJ2-3; tentatively, D is TRBD2 (6 bases). Looked up from germline, CDR1 is SGHRS and CDR2 is YFSETQ. The CDR3 is 15 residues long. The V and J ends lost 4 bases and 3 bases respectively, with 15 bases between them.

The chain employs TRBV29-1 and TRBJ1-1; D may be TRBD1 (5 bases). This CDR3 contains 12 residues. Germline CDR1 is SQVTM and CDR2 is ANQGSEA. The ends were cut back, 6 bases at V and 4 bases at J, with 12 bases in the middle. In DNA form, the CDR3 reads TGCAGCGTCCAGGGTGGAGGCACTGAAGCTTTCTTT. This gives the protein CSVQGGGTEAFF. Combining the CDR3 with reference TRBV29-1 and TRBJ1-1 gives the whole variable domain SAVISQKPSRDICQRGTSLTIQCQVDSQVTMMFWYRQQPGQSLTLIATANQGSEATYESGFVIDKFPISRPNLTFSTLTVSNMSPEDSSIYLCSVQGGGTEAFFGQGTRLTVV.

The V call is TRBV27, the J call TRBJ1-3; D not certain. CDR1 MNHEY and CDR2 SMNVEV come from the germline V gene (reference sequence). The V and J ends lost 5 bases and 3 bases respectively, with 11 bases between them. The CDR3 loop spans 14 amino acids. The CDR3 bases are TGTGCCAGCAGTCTCCGACATATTGGAAACACCATATATTTT. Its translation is CASSLRHIGNTIYF.

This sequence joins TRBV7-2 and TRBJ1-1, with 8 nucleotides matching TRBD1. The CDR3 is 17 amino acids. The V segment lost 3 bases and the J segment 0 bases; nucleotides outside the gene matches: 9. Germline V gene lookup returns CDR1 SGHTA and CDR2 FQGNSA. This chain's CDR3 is CASSFWTGRLLNTEAFF. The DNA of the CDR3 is TGTGCCAGCAGCTTCTGGACAGGGCGGTTGCTGAACACTGAAGCTTTCTTT.

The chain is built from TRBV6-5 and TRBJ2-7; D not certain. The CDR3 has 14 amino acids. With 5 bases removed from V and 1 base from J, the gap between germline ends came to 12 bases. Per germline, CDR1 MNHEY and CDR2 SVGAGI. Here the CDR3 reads CASSLGSGSYEQYF. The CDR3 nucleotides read TGTGCCAGCAGTCTGGGAAGTGGTTCCTACGAGCAGTACTTC.